One and the same sample provided the 18 T cell receptor beta chains below, sequenced in a study of response to subunit inactivated influenza vaccine. MiXCR, applied by TCRdb to the RT-PCR reads, yields one record per CDR3 protein. The sample has around 250,000 distinct CDR3 sequences; 9% to 15% are singletons. The sample in question was non-naive T cells sorted from PBMCs, obtained 14 to 15 days before vaccination. The receptors shown here come from a man aged 45-65 years who received an inactivated influenza vaccine.

The table lists this clonotype with many counts. The J gene is TRBJ1-5, the V gene TRBV2, with D perhaps TRBD1 (5 bases). Germline values: CDR1 SNHLY, CDR2 FYNNEI. The CDR3 sequence is 14 residues long. The V gene lost 3 bases and the J gene lost 0 bases, with 6 bases spanning the gap. CDR3 residues: CASSDTGSNQPQHF. CDR3 in DNA: TGTGCCAGCAGTGATACAGGTAGCAATCAGCCCCAGCATTTT.

The chain recombines TRBV6-2 or TRBV6-3 with TRBJ2-4, with D perhaps TRBD2 (6 bases). CDR3 length equals 18 residues. Trimming took 2 bases from V and 1 from J, leaving 18 bases between them. Germline V gives CDR1 MNHEY, CDR2 SVGEGT. The CDR3 loop reads CASSYDSLAARAKNIQYF. CDR3 DNA: TGTGCCAGCAGTTACGATTCCTTAGCGGCGAGGGCCAAAAACATTCAGTACTTC.

The table lists this clonotype with a few counts. The chain is built from TRBV2 and TRBJ2-2; no reliable D call. Trimming shortened V by 4 bases and J by 7 bases, and 13 bases separated the two germline ends. Germline loops: CDR1 SNHLY, CDR2 FYNNEI. The CDR3 has 14 residues. CDR3 protein: CASSARPDVGELFF. CDR3 DNA: TGTGCCAGCAGTGCCAGACCCGACGTCGGGGAGCTGTTTTTT. The full variable domain, rest sourced from reference TRBV2 and TRBJ2-2, is EPEVTQTPSHQVTQMGQEVILRCVPISNHLYFYWYRQILGQKVEFLVSFYNNEISEKSEIFDDQFSVERPDGSNFTLKIRSTKLEDSAMYFCASSARPDVGELFFGEGSRLTVL.

This clonotype was found many times. This chain connects TRBV10-3 to TRBJ1-2, with D unclear. The CDR3 consists of 13 residues. CDR1 and CDR2 (germline): ENHRY, SYGVKD. Trimming took off 3 bases at V and 8 bases at J, with 13 bases between the two ends. The CDR3 sequence: CAISDLPRVGYTF. The CDR3 region has the DNA TGTGCCATCAGTGATTTGCCGCGGGTAGGCTACACCTTC.

This clonotype was found a few times. The gene calls are TRBV27 and TRBJ2-1; TRBD2 aligns across 10 bases. CDR3 size: 14 residues. Germline CDR1 and CDR2: MNHEY and SMNVEV (reference sequence). V lost 7 bases, J lost 7 bases, and 7 bases stayed unmatched. In DNA form, the CDR3 reads TGTGCCAGCAAAAGAGCGGGAGGGCATAATGAGCAGTTCTTC. Protein sequence: CASKRAGGHNEQFF.

This clonotype was seen at least ten times. The chain combines TRBV29-1 with TRBJ2-4, with TRBD1 identical over 8 bases. This CDR3 comprises 14 residues. CDR1 and CDR2 from the germline V gene are SQVTM and ANQGSEA. J was trimmed by 8 bases and V by 5 bases; bases with no gene match: 11. The CDR3 spells CSVSQGARIDIQYF. The DNA of the CDR3 is TGCAGCGTTTCTCAGGGGGCGCGAATAGACATTCAGTACTTC.

This clonotype was detected a few times. V gene TRBV28 combines with J gene TRBJ2-6; a possible D gene is TRBD1 (6 bases). Per the germline V gene, CDR1 is MDHEN and CDR2 is SYDVKM. Trimming cost V 5 bases and J 0 bases, with 14 bases left between them. This CDR3 comprises 17 residues. The CDR3 sequence is CASSMRQVSSGANVLTF. The CDR3 nucleotides are TGTGCCAGCAGTATGAGACAGGTTAGCTCTGGGGCCAACGTCCTGACTTTC.

There are a few counts of this clonotype. CDR3 DNA: TGTGCCAGCAGCGGGACTAGCGGGAGAGGTACGCAGTATTTT. This sequence encodes CASSGTSGRGTQYF. This chain uses TRBV2 with TRBJ2-3; 14 nucleotides align to TRBD2. Trimming at V came to 6 bases and at J to 8 bases, leaving 4 bases not matched to a gene. The CDR3 is 14 amino acids. Germline V CDR1 and CDR2: SNHLY, FYNNEI.

This clonotype has only a few counts. This chain joins TRBV2 and TRBJ2-3, with D possibly matching TRBD2 (7 bases). Trimming removed 6 bases from V and 4 bases from J, with 20 bases in between. The CDR3 runs to 16 residues. Germline V lookup: CDR1 SNHLY, CDR2 FYNNEI. CDR3 in amino acids: CASSQGRGLSADTQYF. In DNA, the CDR3 is TGTGCCAGCAGCCAGGGGAGGGGCCTTAGCGCAGATACGCAGTATTTT.

The chain uses TRBV2 and TRBJ1-4, with 7 bases lining up with TRBD1. This CDR3 is built from 13 residues. V was pared by 9 bases and J by 8 bases, with 9 bases of the junction left unmatched. The germline gives CDR1 SNHLY, CDR2 FYNNEI. CDR3 sequence: CARRDSGAEKLFF. The CDR3 nucleotides read TGTGCCAGAAGGGACAGTGGCGCGGAAAAACTGTTTTTT.

This clonotype was observed a handful of times. V usage is TRBV7-2 and J usage is TRBJ1-5; 7 bases map to TRBD1. The CDR3 length is 15 residues. With V trimmed by 4 bases and J by 0 bases, 3 bases remained unmatched. Germline V gives CDR1 SGHTA, CDR2 FQGNSA. The CDR3 region has the DNA TGTGCCAGCAGCTCGGGGACAGATAGCAATCAGCCCCAGCATTTT. This sequence encodes CASSSGTDSNQPQHF.

The chain carries TRBV2 and TRBJ2-3, with D perhaps TRBD2 (5 bases). The ends were cut back, 6 bases at V and 3 bases at J, with 16 bases in the middle. This CDR3 region has 15 residues. Germline V gene lookup returns CDR1 SNHLY and CDR2 FYNNEI. Here the CDR3 reads CASREGYYLTDTQYF. The CDR3 DNA reads as TGTGCCAGCAGAGAGGGTTATTATTTGACAGATACGCAGTATTTT.

This sequence joins TRBV30 and TRBJ2-2; TRBD1 matches at 11 bases. Per the germline V gene, CDR1 is GTSNPN and CDR2 is SVGIG (reference sequence). The CDR3 contains 15 residues. Unmatched junction bases numbered 4, after V lost 2 bases and J lost 5 bases. The CDR3: CAWSSGTGGTGELFF. CDR3 coding DNA: TGTGCCTGGAGTTCCGGGACAGGGGGTACCGGGGAGCTGTTTTTT.

The chain couples TRBV6-5 to TRBJ1-1; a possible D gene is TRBD1 (6 bases). Trimming took 0 bases from V and 7 from J, leaving 15 bases between them. The CDR3 runs to 15 residues. CDR1 MNHEY and CDR2 SVGAGI come from the germline V gene. CDR3 coding DNA: TGTGCCAGCAGTTACTCAGGTGGGGGGCTGGTTGAAGCTTTCTTT. Translation gives CASSYSGGGLVEAFF.

V is TRBV18 and J is TRBJ2-7; 9 bases map to TRBD1. Germline CDR1 and CDR2: KGHSH and LQKENI. The CDR3 is 14 amino acids. V gave up 5 bases and J gave up 9 bases; unmatched junction bases: 11. The DNA of the CDR3 is TGTGCCAGCTCATCTCCGGGACAGGGCTACCGGCAGTACTTC. Its translation: CASSSPGQGYRQYF.

The rearrangement joins TRBV6-1 to TRBJ2-3; 9 bases are shared with TRBD2. The germline V gene has CDR1 MNHNS and CDR2 SASEGT. The CDR3 has 18 residues. J was trimmed by 3 bases and V by 2 bases; bases with no gene match: 12. The CDR3 is CASSEWGGRANGTDTQYF. The CDR3 DNA sequence: TGTGCCAGCAGTGAATGGGGCGGGAGGGCCAATGGTACAGATACGCAGTATTTT.

This clonotype has more than one count but fewer than ten. The chain uses TRBV5-4 and TRBJ2-7, with 11 bases that match TRBD2. In germline, CDR1 is SGHNT, CDR2 YYREEE (reference sequence). The J segment lost 7 bases and the V segment lost 1 base, leaving 4 bases of the junction unmatched. The CDR3 has 14 residues. Here the CDR3 DNA reads TGTGCCAGCAGCTTGCTAGCGGGAGGTAGAGAGCAGTACTTC. This encodes CASSLLAGGREQYF.

The chain recombines TRBV6-5 with TRBJ1-1; 9 bases agree with TRBD1. The germline V gene encodes CDR1 MNHEY and CDR2 SVGAGI. The CDR3 sequence is 15 residues long. Trimming removed 2 bases from V and 4 bases from J; junction bases left unmatched: 5. CDR3 bases: TGTGCCAGCAGTTACGGACAGGGGTCGCCCACTGAAGCTTTCTTT. As protein: CASSYGQGSPTEAFF.